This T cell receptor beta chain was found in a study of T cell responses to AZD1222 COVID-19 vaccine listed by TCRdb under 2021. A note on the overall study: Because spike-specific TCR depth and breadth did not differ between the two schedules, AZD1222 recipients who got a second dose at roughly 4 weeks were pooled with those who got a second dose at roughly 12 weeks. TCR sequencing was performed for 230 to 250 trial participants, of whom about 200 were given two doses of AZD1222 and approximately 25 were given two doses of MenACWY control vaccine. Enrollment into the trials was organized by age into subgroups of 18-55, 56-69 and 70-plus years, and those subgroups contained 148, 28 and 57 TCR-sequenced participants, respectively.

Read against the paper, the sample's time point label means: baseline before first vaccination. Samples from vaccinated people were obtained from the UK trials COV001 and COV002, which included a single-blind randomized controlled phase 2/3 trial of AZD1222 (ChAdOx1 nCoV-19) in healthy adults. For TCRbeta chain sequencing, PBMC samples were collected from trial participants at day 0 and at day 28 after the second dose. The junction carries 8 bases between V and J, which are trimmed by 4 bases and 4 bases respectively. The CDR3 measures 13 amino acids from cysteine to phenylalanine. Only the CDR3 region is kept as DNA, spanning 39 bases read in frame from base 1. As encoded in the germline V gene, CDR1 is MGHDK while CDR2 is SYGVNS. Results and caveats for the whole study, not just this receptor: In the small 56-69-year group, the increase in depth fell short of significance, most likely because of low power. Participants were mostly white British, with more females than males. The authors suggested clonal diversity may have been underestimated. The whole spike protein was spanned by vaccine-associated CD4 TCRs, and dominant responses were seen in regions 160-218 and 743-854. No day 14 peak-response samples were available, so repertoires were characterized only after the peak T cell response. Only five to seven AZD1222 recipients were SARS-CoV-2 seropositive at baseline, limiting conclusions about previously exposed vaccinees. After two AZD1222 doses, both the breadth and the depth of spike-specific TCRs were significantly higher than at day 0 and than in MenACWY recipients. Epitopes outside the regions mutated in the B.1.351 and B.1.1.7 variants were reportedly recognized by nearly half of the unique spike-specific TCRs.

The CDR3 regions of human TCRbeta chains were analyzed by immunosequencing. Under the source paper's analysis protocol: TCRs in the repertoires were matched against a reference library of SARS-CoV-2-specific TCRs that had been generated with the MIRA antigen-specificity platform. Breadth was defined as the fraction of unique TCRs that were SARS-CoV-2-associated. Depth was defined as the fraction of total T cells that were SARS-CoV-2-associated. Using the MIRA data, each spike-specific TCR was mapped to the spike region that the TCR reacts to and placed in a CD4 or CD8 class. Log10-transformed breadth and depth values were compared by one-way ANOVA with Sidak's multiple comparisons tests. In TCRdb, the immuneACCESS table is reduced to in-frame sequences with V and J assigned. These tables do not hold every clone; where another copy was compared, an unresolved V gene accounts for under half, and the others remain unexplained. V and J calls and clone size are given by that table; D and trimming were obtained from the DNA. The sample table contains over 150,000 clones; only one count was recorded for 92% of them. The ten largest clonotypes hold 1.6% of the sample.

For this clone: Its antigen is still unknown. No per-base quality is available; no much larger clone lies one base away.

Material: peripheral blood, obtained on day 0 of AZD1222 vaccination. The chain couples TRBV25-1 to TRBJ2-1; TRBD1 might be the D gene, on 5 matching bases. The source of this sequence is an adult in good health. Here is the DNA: TGTGCCAGCAGTGTTGGACAATACAATGAGCAGTTCTTC. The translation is CASSVGQYNEQFF.